This passage covers 28 T cell receptor beta chains from one sample sequenced in a study of T-cell reconstitution after alpha-beta-depleted transplantation in children. Preparation of the TCRbeta library involved a method that used unique molecular identifiers. TCRdb reanalysed the PCR reads using MiXCR and keeps one entry per CDR3 protein. The table shows about 200,000 distinct CDR3 sequences, with 5% to 7.5% occurring only once. The sample in question was PBMCs, obtained before TCRalphabeta/CD19-depleted stem cell transplant. Every receptor here comes from a girl under three years old with combined immunodeficiency, due to receive a stem cell transplant.

The chain recombines TRBV7-8 with TRBJ2-3, with 9 bases fitting TRBD2. In germline, CDR1 is SGHVS, CDR2 FQNEAQ. The ends lost 5 bases at V and 1 base at J; junction bases unmatched: 10. This CDR3 region has 17 residues. The CDR3, as DNA: TGTGCCAGCAGCGAAGGGTGGACTAGCGTCGGCACAGATACGCAGTATTTT. It specifies CASSEGWTSVGTDTQYF.

In its sample, this clonotype was seen many times. The chain uses TRBV18 and TRBJ1-4; 7 nucleotides match TRBD1. CDR3 length: 15 residues. Germline V lookup: CDR1 KGHSH, CDR2 LQKENI. With 5 bases clipped from V and 6 bases from J, the junction kept 9 bases outside the gene matches. This CDR3 is CASSAVGQEHEKLFF. The DNA of the CDR3 is TGTGCCAGCTCAGCCGTTGGACAGGAACATGAAAAACTGTTTTTT. Drawing the rest from reference TRBV18 and TRBJ1-4, the complete variable domain is NAGVMQNPRHLVRRRGQEARLRCSPMKGHSHVYWYRQLPEEGLKFMVYLQKENIIDESGMPKERFSAEFPKEGPSILRIQQVVRGDSAAYFCASSAVGQEHEKLFFGSGTQLSVL.

This clonotype was detected ten times or more. The chain has TRBV24-1 and TRBJ2-5; D is perhaps TRBD2 (5 bases). Per the germline V gene, CDR1 is KGHDR and CDR2 is SFDVKD. The CDR3 has 15 residues. V dropped 4 bases and J dropped 4 bases, with 15 bases sitting between them. The CDR3 bases are TGTGCCACCAGTGAAACTAGGGAGCCGGGAGAGACCCAGTACTTC. It codes for CATSETREPGETQYF.

This clonotype was detected ten times or more. The rearrangement links TRBV29-1 to TRBJ2-1; 9 bases are shared with TRBD2. Losses at the gene ends were 0 bases for V and 0 bases for J; bases not matched to a gene: 15. The CDR3 has 20 residues. Germline lookup yields CDR1 SQVTM and CDR2 ANQGSEA. The DNA of the CDR3 is TGCAGCGTTGAAGAAAGAATTCGGAGCGGGGGGCGAAGCTCCTACAATGAGCAGTTCTTC. Translating it yields CSVEERIRSGGRSSYNEQFF.

This clonotype was picked up many times. V gene TRBV20-1 combines with J gene TRBJ2-5; TRBD1 agrees at 9 bases. Germline V lookup: CDR1 DFQATT, CDR2 SNEGSKA (reference sequence). The junction had 7 bases not matched to a gene; V was cut back by 0 bases and J by 5 bases. The CDR3 spans 15 residues. CDR3 in amino acids: CSARDWGQGWETQYF. CDR3 coding DNA: TGCAGTGCTAGAGATTGGGGACAGGGATGGGAGACCCAGTACTTC.

The CDR3 region is CATSDPQGSSYNEQFF. The DNA of the CDR3 is TGTGCCACCAGTGATCCCCAGGGGAGCTCCTACAATGAGCAGTTCTTC. This chain uses TRBV24-1 with TRBJ2-1, with D possibly matching TRBD1 (6 bases). The CDR3 spans 16 residues. Per the germline V gene, CDR1 is KGHDR and CDR2 is SFDVKD. V shed 3 bases and J shed 0 bases, with 11 bases lying between them.

This clonotype was observed a few times. CDR3 DNA sequence: TGTGCCAGCCACACTCGGGACAGTTATAATGAAAAACTGTTTTTT. Protein sequence: CASHTRDSYNEKLFF. The chain combines TRBV2 with TRBJ1-4; 7 nucleotides line up with TRBD1. V trimming: 8 bases; J trimming: 4 bases; junction bases outside the gene matches: 10. Germline CDR1 reads SNHLY; CDR2 reads FYNNEI. The CDR3 consists of 15 residues.

Notes on this clonotype: This sequence may be a read error, since a much larger clone differs from it by one base. The chain joins TRBV27 to TRBJ2-4, with no clear D. V lost 4 bases and J lost 0, with 16 bases in between. The V gene's germline CDR1 is MNHEY and CDR2 SMNVEV (reference sequence). The CDR3 is 17 amino acids. The CDR3 protein is CASSSHGVRTAKNIQYF. CDR3 sequence (DNA): TGTGCCAGCAGTTCCCATGGCGTGCGTACAGCCAAAAACATTCAGTACTTC.

This clonotype was counted ten times or more. V gene TRBV3-1 combines with J gene TRBJ2-1, with TRBD1 identical over 9 bases. The length of the CDR3 is 13 residues. Per germline, CDR1 LGHDT and CDR2 YNNKEL (reference sequence). V trimming: 4 bases; J trimming: 8 bases; junction bases outside the gene matches: 3. The CDR3, as DNA: TGTGCCAGCAGCCGAACAGGGGGCGATGAGCAGTTCTTC. Encoded protein: CASSRTGGDEQFF.

This clonotype was found many times. V and J are TRBV15 and TRBJ2-5, with D tentatively TRBD1 (6 bases). The CDR3 is made up of 19 amino acids. V was clipped by 3 bases and J by 3 bases, with 26 bases between them. Germline assignment: CDR1 LNHNV and CDR2 YYDKDF (reference sequence). CDR3 sequence (DNA): TGTGCCACCAGCAGTTACGTCCAACCCGGACAGTATATTGAAGAGACCCAGTACTTC. This codes for CATSSYVQPGQYIEETQYF.

There are many counts of this clonotype. This sequence joins TRBV12-3 or TRBV12-4 and TRBJ1-1; D ambiguous. The ends were cut back, 7 bases at V and 0 bases at J, with 12 bases in the middle. CDR3 length equals 14 residues. DNA for the CDR3: TGTGCCAGCACCAACGGGGAAGTGAACACTGAAGCTTTCTTT. This encodes CASTNGEVNTEAFF.

This clonotype occurred many times. The rearrangement joins TRBV9 to TRBJ2-1; 9 positions agree with TRBD1. From germline, CDR1 is SGDLS and CDR2 YYNGEE. The trim removed 2 bases at V and 0 bases at J, leaving 12 bases unmatched. The length of the CDR3 is 19 residues. CDR3 sequence: CASSVSGQGYGSSYNEQFF. The CDR3 DNA is TGTGCCAGCAGCGTCTCCGGACAGGGGTATGGGAGCTCCTACAATGAGCAGTTCTTC.

This clonotype came up many times. This chain joins TRBV6-2 or TRBV6-3 and TRBJ2-3; 9 bases map to TRBD2. CDR3 length: 15 residues. The J segment lost 8 bases and the V segment lost 4 bases, leaving 10 bases of the junction unmatched. Germline CDR1 is MNHEY and CDR2 is SVGEGT. The CDR3, as DNA: TGTGCCAGCAGTTGGGGGGGGACTAGCCGTCCTACGCAGTATTTT. Amino acids: CASSWGGTSRPTQYF.

This clonotype was recorded many times. The rearrangement links TRBV29-1 to TRBJ2-1, with D maybe TRBD1 (5 bases). Deletions cut 1 base from V and 7 bases from J, with 8 bases between. Germline-derived CDR1 and CDR2 are SQVTM and ANQGSEA. CDR3 length equals 12 residues. The CDR3 reads CSVEGGRNEQFF. CDR3 coding DNA: TGCAGCGTTGAAGGGGGCAGGAATGAGCAGTTCTTC.

This clonotype appeared many times. The rearrangement uses TRBV20-1 and TRBJ2-5; possibly TRBD2 for D (6 bases). The length of the CDR3 is 15 residues. Germline V gene sequence: CDR1 DFQATT, CDR2 SNEGSKA (reference sequence). Trimming shortened V by 0 bases and J by 2 bases, and 13 bases separated the two germline ends. The CDR3 region has the DNA TGCAGTGCTAGAGATCCCGGCGGGATACAAGAGACCCAGTACTTC. It is translated as CSARDPGGIQETQYF.

This clonotype was seen repeatedly, ten times or more. V usage is TRBV7-2 and J usage is TRBJ2-4; 11 bases map to TRBD2. The CDR3 runs to 19 residues. Trimming cost V 1 base and J 6 bases; bases outside gene matches: 14. Per the germline V gene, CDR1 is SGHTA and CDR2 is FQGNSA. The CDR3 loop reads CASSLVPLELAGVLNIQYF. The CDR3 DNA reads as TGTGCCAGCAGCTTAGTCCCCCTTGAACTAGCGGGGGTACTAAACATTCAGTACTTC.

This clonotype was counted at least ten times. This chain uses TRBV29-1 with TRBJ2-7; the match to TRBD2 covers 12 bases. The trim removed 4 bases at V and 3 bases at J, leaving 10 bases unmatched. The CDR3 has 16 residues. The germline V gene has CDR1 SQVTM and CDR2 ANQGSEA. The CDR3 loop is CSVGDAGLAGRYEQYF. DNA of the CDR3: TGCAGCGTTGGGGACGCGGGACTAGCGGGCCGCTACGAGCAGTACTTC.

This clonotype was seen many times. The rearrangement joins TRBV28 to TRBJ2-1; 13 positions match TRBD2. V shed 5 bases, J shed 8 bases, and the junction held 6 bases outside the gene matches. CDR1 is MDHEN and CDR2 is SYDVKM in the germline V gene. The CDR3 is made up of 15 amino acids. CDR3 region: CASSLGLAGVHEQFF. The CDR3 region has the DNA TGTGCCAGCAGTCTCGGACTAGCGGGAGTCCATGAGCAGTTCTTC.

This clonotype was detected ten times or more. This chain links TRBV20-1 with TRBJ2-5; the D gene is possibly TRBD2 (5 bases). Trimming pared 6 bases from V and 0 bases from J, leaving 14 bases between. The germline gives CDR1 DFQATT, CDR2 SNEGSKA (reference sequence). This CDR3 comprises 14 residues. CDR3 nucleotides: TGCAGTGCCCACCCCGTGGACTACCAAGAGACCCAGTACTTC. It translates to CSAHPVDYQETQYF.

This clonotype was seen many times. The DNA for the CDR3 is TGTGCCAGCAGCCAAGATATAGGGGCCAATCAGCCCCAGCATTTT. Its protein product is CASSQDIGANQPQHF. V gene TRBV3-1 combines with J gene TRBJ1-5, with D perhaps matching TRBD1 (5 bases). The CDR3 has 15 residues. Between the trimmed V and J ends, which lost 0 bases and 3 bases, there was a span of 9 bases. Germline loops: CDR1 LGHDT, CDR2 YNNKEL (reference sequence). The full variable domain, with the rest looked up from reference TRBV3-1 and TRBJ1-5, is DTAVSQTPKYLVTQMGNDKSIKCEQNLGHDTMYWYKQDSKKFLKIMFSYNNKELIINETVPNRFSPKSPDKAHLNLHINSLELGDSAVYFCASSQDIGANQPQHFGDGTRLSIL.

This clonotype was counted many times. The chain has TRBV28 and TRBJ2-5; 7 nucleotides line up with TRBD2. The length of the CDR3 is 14 residues. The J segment lost 5 bases and the V segment lost 3 bases, leaving 6 bases of the junction unmatched. Germline V lookup: CDR1 MDHEN, CDR2 SYDVKM. CDR3 DNA: TGTGCCAGCAGTTTTTCGGGGGGAGGGGAGACCCAGTACTTC. Protein product: CASSFSGGGETQYF.

The table lists this clonotype with many counts. V and J are TRBV12-3 or TRBV12-4 and TRBJ2-3, with D unclear. With 6 bases removed from V and 9 bases from J, the gap between germline ends came to 4 bases. The CDR3 consists of 9 residues. The CDR3 here is CASRSTQYF. The CDR3 region has the DNA TGTGCCAGCAGATCAACGCAGTATTTT.

This clonotype was detected many times. The CDR3 sequence: CAIPQGLPKNIQYF. CDR3 nucleotides: TGTGCCATCCCACAGGGCCTACCCAAAAACATTCAGTACTTC. V and J are TRBV6-4 and TRBJ2-4, with D maybe TRBD1 (6 bases). Germline values: CDR1 MRHNA, CDR2 SNTAGT. Trimming pared 10 bases from V and 2 bases from J, leaving 15 bases between. The CDR3 has 14 amino acids.

This clonotype has ten or more counts. V and J are TRBV29-1 and TRBJ1-6; 7 positions agree with TRBD1. The V gene's germline CDR1 is SQVTM and CDR2 ANQGSEA. After removal of 4 bases from V and 3 bases from J, the junction contained 0 bases not matched to a gene. The CDR3 loop spans 13 amino acids. CDR3 bases: TGCAGCGTTGGACAGGGCTATAATTCACCCCTCCACTTT. Encoded protein: CSVGQGYNSPLHF. Based on the CDR3 plus reference TRBV29-1 and TRBJ1-6, the full variable domain is SAVISQKPSRDICQRGTSLTIQCQVDSQVTMMFWYRQQPGQSLTLIATANQGSEATYESGFVIDKFPISRPNLTFSTLTVSNMSPEDSSIYLCSVGQGYNSPLHFGNGTRLTVT.

There are many counts of this clonotype. V is TRBV12-3 or TRBV12-4 and J is TRBJ2-1, with 8 bases matching TRBD2. The V and J ends lost 3 bases and 8 bases, in that order; junction bases with no gene match: 9. This CDR3 is 15 amino acids long. The CDR3 region has the DNA TGTGCCAGCAGTTTGGCAGCGGGAGTACTCGATGAGCAGTTCTTC. It specifies CASSLAAGVLDEQFF.

This clonotype was detected many times. The V gene is TRBV9, the J gene TRBJ2-2; D is ambiguous. This CDR3 spans 13 amino acids. Trimming pared 4 bases from V and 1 base from J, leaving 5 bases between. The germline V gene encodes CDR1 SGDLS and CDR2 YYNGEE. As DNA, the CDR3 is TGTGCCAGCAGCCCCGAGAACACCGGGGAGCTGTTTTTT. Translated: CASSPENTGELFF.

This clonotype was detected many times. The gene calls are TRBV5-1 and TRBJ2-1; D uncertain. There are 16 residues in the CDR3. CDR1 SGHRS and CDR2 YFSETQ come from the germline V gene. The V gene lost 1 base and the J gene lost 5 bases, with 16 bases spanning the gap. The CDR3 coding sequence is TGCGCCAGCAGCTTGTCTGACCAGTACCCAAACAATGAGCAGTTCTTC. This codes for CASSLSDQYPNNEQFF.

This clonotype was counted ten times or more. V is TRBV27 and J is TRBJ2-1, with a possible D match to TRBD2 (6 bases). CDR1 and CDR2 from the germline V gene are MNHEY and SMNVEV (reference sequence). The length of the CDR3 is 15 residues. Trimming shortened V by 3 bases and J by 2 bases, and 11 bases separated the two germline ends. CDR3 sequence reads: CASSFLAGTYNEQFF. The CDR3 bases are TGTGCCAGCAGTTTCCTTGCGGGGACCTACAATGAGCAGTTCTTC.